A selection of T cell receptor beta chains follows, all from one sample in a study of T cells after yellow fever vaccination. One entry per CDR3 protein results from TCRdb running MiXCR on the 5' RACE reads. The repertoire consists of 500,000 to 650,000 distinct CDR3 sequences, with roughly a sixth occurring once and the leading ten covering around 15%. The sequences come from PBMCs, collected 5 days after the first yellow fever vaccination. These receptors were collected from a man aged 18 to 35 who received the YFV17D yellow fever vaccine. CDR3s include the opening cysteine and the closing phenylalanine or tryptophan. D genes are given only for firm matches. Expanded clones get a size class; other rows say once, few or many, or leave the size out.

J	size	D	V	CDR3	DNA
TRBJ2-4	-	TRBD1	TRBV10-3	CAISESLGTVKNIQYF	TGTGCCATCAGTGAGTCCCTTGGGACAGTAAAAAACATTCAGTACTTC
TRBJ1-5	few	-	TRBV10-3	CAISQAGQHSNQPQHF	TGTGCCATCAGTCAGGCCGGACAGCATAGCAATCAGCCCCAGCATTTT
TRBJ1-4	few	TRBD1	TRBV6-5	CASSYCIRTGFCNEKLFF	TGTGCCAGCAGTTACTGTATCCGGACAGGGTTTTGTAATGAAAAACTGTTTTTT
TRBJ2-3	few	TRBD2	TRBV10-3	CAISVRAGGLGDTQYF	TGTGCCATCAGTGTAAGAGCGGGGGGGCTTGGAGATACGCAGTATTTT
TRBJ2-1	many	-	TRBV18	CASSPDSTDEQFF	TGTGCCAGCTCACCAGATTCAACAGATGAGCAGTTCTTC
TRBJ2-5	few	TRBD2	TRBV4-2	CASRLAGDIETQYF	TGTGCCAGCAGGCTAGCGGGGGATATCGAGACCCAGTACTTC
TRBJ2-2	-	-	TRBV20-1	CSARDPKGDNTGELFF	TGCAGTGCTAGAGATCCTAAGGGGGACAACACCGGGGAGCTGTTTTTT
TRBJ2-3	-	TRBD2	TRBV5-1	CASSLSRTRAGDTQYF	TGCGCCAGCAGCTTGAGCAGGACTAGGGCGGGAGATACGCAGTATTTT
TRBJ2-1	few	-	TRBV3-1	CASSQMRGNEQFF	TGTGCCAGCAGCCAGATGAGGGGAAATGAGCAGTTCTTC
TRBJ1-2	few	-	TRBV3-1	CASSLEGRGYGYTF	TGTGCCAGCAGCCTCGAAGGGAGGGGCTATGGCTACACCTTC
TRBJ2-3	-	TRBD1	TRBV5-1	CASSWTGDFGTDTQYF	TGCGCCAGCAGCTGGACAGGGGATTTCGGCACAGATACGCAGTATTTT
TRBJ2-2	few	-	TRBV7-2	CASSVGSHFTGELFF	TGTGCCAGCAGCGTCGGGTCTCACTTCACCGGGGAGCTGTTTTTT
TRBJ2-3	few	TRBD2	TRBV20-1	CSARPSGRFTDTQYF	TGCAGTGCTAGACCTAGCGGGAGATTCACAGATACGCAGTATTTT
TRBJ2-3	few	-	TRBV6-2/TRBV6-3	CASSYGGSTDTQYF	TGTGCCAGCAGTTATGGGGGGAGCACAGATACGCAGTATTTT
TRBJ2-3	few	TRBD2	TRBV11-2	CASSEEPPTSGGNTDTQYF	TGTGCCAGCAGCGAAGAGCCCCCCACTAGCGGGGGGAACACAGATACGCAGTATTTT
TRBJ1-6	few	-	TRBV5-1	CARSPGSLGAANSPLHF	TGCGCCAGAAGCCCAGGATCCTTGGGGGCCGCTAATTCACCCCTCCACTTT
TRBJ2-3	-	TRBD2	TRBV6-1	CASSASTSGTDTQYF	TGTGCCAGCAGTGCGTCGACTAGCGGCACAGATACGCAGTATTTT
TRBJ2-6	few	-	TRBV18	CASGPTVAGANVLTF	TGTGCCAGCGGCCCGACAGTTGCTGGGGCCAACGTCCTGACTTTC
TRBJ1-1	few	-	TRBV4-3	CASSNSFNEAFF	TGCGCCAGCAGCAACAGCTTTAATGAAGCTTTCTTT
TRBJ2-3	-	-	TRBV5-1	CASSLSGQVSTDTQYF	TGCGCCAGCAGCTTATCTGGACAAGTAAGCACAGATACGCAGTATTTT
TRBJ1-6	-	-	TRBV6-5	CASSYPRSPLHF	TGTGCCAGCAGTTATCCGAGGTCACCCCTCCACTTT
TRBJ2-7	few	-	TRBV4-1	CASSKNGEYEQYF	TGCGCCAGCAGTAAAAACGGGGAATACGAGCAGTACTTC
TRBJ2-7	few	TRBD1	TRBV5-1	CASSLARGQGGEQYF	TGCGCCAGCAGCTTGGCCCGGGGACAGGGAGGAGAGCAGTACTTC
TRBJ1-5	-	TRBD1	TRBV7-9	CASSPGQGTGQPQHF	TGTGCCAGCAGCCCTGGACAGGGGACGGGACAGCCCCAGCATTTT
TRBJ1-3	few	-	TRBV28	CASSTAFAGNTIYF	TGTGCCAGCAGTACAGCGTTCGCTGGAAACACCATATATTTT
TRBJ2-7	-	-	TRBV5-1	CASSLVRTSEEQYF	TGCGCCAGCAGCTTGGTCCGGACCTCAGAAGAGCAGTACTTC
TRBJ1-2	few	TRBD1	TRBV11-2	CASSADRGGGYTF	TGTGCCAGCAGCGCAGACAGGGGTGGAGGCTACACCTTC
TRBJ2-3	-	TRBD2	TRBV5-4	CASSLSGGARDTQYF	TGTGCCAGCAGCCTTAGCGGGGGGGCAAGAGATACGCAGTATTTT
TRBJ2-1	-	-	TRBV27	CASSRAQGSGHGEQFF	TGTGCCAGCAGCCGAGCACAGGGCAGTGGGCACGGTGAGCAGTTCTTC
TRBJ2-3	-	-	TRBV3-1	CASSLRDPHRGDTQYF	TGTGCCAGCAGCCTCCGGGACCCCCATCGGGGAGATACGCAGTATTTT
TRBJ1-2	few	TRBD1	TRBV7-3	CASSKQGLDGYTF	TGTGCCAGCAGCAAACAGGGGTTGGATGGCTACACCTTC
TRBJ2-3	-	TRBD2	TRBV9	CASSVSGGSTDTQYF	TGTGCCAGCAGCGTAAGCGGGGGGTCCACAGATACGCAGTATTTT
TRBJ2-5	-	TRBD2	TRBV7-6	CASSLEAGGKETQYF	TGTGCCAGCAGCTTAGAGGCGGGGGGCAAAGAGACCCAGTACTTC
TRBJ2-5	few	TRBD1	TRBV3-1	CASSPGLGQGARETQYF	TGTGCCAGCAGCCCCGGACTGGGACAGGGGGCGCGGGAGACCCAGTACTTC
TRBJ2-5	-	-	TRBV7-7	CASSLSQQETQYF	TGTGCCAGCAGCTTATCACAACAAGAGACCCAGTACTTC
TRBJ2-2	few	-	TRBV6-1	CASSAYRVAGGELFF	TGTGCCAGCAGTGCCTATCGTGTCGCAGGCGGGGAGCTGTTTTTT
TRBJ1-6	-	-	TRBV4-2	CASSQEAALSSPLHF	TGTGCCAGCAGCCAAGAGGCCGCCCTTAGCTCACCCCTCCACTTT
TRBJ1-5	-	TRBD1	TRBV24-1	CATSERDSGRNQPQHF	TGTGCCACCAGTGAACGGGACAGTGGGCGCAATCAGCCCCAGCATTTT
TRBJ2-3	-	-	TRBV4-2	CASSQEGTGGDTQYF	TGTGCCAGCAGCCAAGAGGGGACCGGGGGAGATACGCAGTATTTT
TRBJ2-3	few	TRBD1	TRBV20-1	CSARGQGFSTQYF	TGCAGTGCTCGGGGACAGGGGTTCTCGACGCAGTATTTT
TRBJ2-7	-	TRBD2	TRBV29-1	CSVSPGTSGGEQYF	TGCAGCGTGTCCCCCGGGACTAGCGGGGGTGAGCAGTACTTC
TRBJ1-2	-	-	TRBV5-1	CASSLRKGGDTF	TGCGCCAGCAGCTTGAGAAAAGGGGGAGACACCTTC
TRBJ2-6	few	TRBD2	TRBV10-3	CAISQLAGVSRRANVLTF	TGTGCCATCAGTCAACTAGCGGGGGTTTCGCGTCGGGCCAACGTCCTGACTTTC
TRBJ1-1	-	-	TRBV3-1	CASSQDRFRGLSGTEAFF	TGTGCCAGCAGCCAAGATCGGTTTCGTGGACTTTCGGGCACTGAAGCTTTCTTT
TRBJ2-5	-	-	TRBV6-5	CASSYSGGLGQETQYF	TGTGCCAGCAGTTACTCCGGCGGGTTGGGGCAAGAGACCCAGTACTTC
TRBJ2-3	few	-	TRBV2	CASSRDPKSADTQYF	TGTGCCAGCAGTCGGGACCCAAAGTCCGCAGATACGCAGTATTTT
TRBJ2-1	few	-	TRBV7-9	CATERTDYNEQFF	TGTGCCACAGAACGGACAGATTACAATGAGCAGTTCTTC
TRBJ2-7	once	-	TRBV12-3/TRBV12-4	CASSLARKFYEQYF	TGTGCCAGCAGTTTAGCGCGCAAGTTCTACGAGCAGTACTTC
TRBJ1-5	few	TRBD1	TRBV19	CASTLTGPHQPQHF	TGTGCCAGTACCTTGACAGGGCCGCATCAGCCCCAGCATTTT
TRBJ1-1	-	TRBD1	TRBV4-1	CASSLSRDRNTEAFF	TGCGCCAGCAGCCTCAGCCGGGACAGGAACACTGAAGCTTTCTTT
TRBJ1-1	-	TRBD1	TRBV4-3	CASSLDRGTNTEAFF	TGCGCCAGCAGCCTAGACAGGGGTACGAACACTGAAGCTTTCTTT
TRBJ1-1	few	TRBD1	TRBV29-1	CSEQGAIMNTEAFF	TGCAGCGAACAGGGGGCTATTATGAACACTGAAGCTTTCTTT
TRBJ2-7	few	-	TRBV5-4	CASSPHGASYEQYF	TGTGCCAGCAGCCCTCATGGGGCCTCCTACGAGCAGTACTTC
TRBJ2-2	-	TRBD1	TRBV6-2/TRBV6-3	CASRDRGLTGELFF	TGTGCCAGCCGGGACAGGGGGCTGACCGGGGAGCTGTTTTTT
TRBJ2-3	few	-	TRBV5-1	CASSFNQDTQYF	TGCGCCAGCAGCTTTAACCAAGATACGCAGTATTTT